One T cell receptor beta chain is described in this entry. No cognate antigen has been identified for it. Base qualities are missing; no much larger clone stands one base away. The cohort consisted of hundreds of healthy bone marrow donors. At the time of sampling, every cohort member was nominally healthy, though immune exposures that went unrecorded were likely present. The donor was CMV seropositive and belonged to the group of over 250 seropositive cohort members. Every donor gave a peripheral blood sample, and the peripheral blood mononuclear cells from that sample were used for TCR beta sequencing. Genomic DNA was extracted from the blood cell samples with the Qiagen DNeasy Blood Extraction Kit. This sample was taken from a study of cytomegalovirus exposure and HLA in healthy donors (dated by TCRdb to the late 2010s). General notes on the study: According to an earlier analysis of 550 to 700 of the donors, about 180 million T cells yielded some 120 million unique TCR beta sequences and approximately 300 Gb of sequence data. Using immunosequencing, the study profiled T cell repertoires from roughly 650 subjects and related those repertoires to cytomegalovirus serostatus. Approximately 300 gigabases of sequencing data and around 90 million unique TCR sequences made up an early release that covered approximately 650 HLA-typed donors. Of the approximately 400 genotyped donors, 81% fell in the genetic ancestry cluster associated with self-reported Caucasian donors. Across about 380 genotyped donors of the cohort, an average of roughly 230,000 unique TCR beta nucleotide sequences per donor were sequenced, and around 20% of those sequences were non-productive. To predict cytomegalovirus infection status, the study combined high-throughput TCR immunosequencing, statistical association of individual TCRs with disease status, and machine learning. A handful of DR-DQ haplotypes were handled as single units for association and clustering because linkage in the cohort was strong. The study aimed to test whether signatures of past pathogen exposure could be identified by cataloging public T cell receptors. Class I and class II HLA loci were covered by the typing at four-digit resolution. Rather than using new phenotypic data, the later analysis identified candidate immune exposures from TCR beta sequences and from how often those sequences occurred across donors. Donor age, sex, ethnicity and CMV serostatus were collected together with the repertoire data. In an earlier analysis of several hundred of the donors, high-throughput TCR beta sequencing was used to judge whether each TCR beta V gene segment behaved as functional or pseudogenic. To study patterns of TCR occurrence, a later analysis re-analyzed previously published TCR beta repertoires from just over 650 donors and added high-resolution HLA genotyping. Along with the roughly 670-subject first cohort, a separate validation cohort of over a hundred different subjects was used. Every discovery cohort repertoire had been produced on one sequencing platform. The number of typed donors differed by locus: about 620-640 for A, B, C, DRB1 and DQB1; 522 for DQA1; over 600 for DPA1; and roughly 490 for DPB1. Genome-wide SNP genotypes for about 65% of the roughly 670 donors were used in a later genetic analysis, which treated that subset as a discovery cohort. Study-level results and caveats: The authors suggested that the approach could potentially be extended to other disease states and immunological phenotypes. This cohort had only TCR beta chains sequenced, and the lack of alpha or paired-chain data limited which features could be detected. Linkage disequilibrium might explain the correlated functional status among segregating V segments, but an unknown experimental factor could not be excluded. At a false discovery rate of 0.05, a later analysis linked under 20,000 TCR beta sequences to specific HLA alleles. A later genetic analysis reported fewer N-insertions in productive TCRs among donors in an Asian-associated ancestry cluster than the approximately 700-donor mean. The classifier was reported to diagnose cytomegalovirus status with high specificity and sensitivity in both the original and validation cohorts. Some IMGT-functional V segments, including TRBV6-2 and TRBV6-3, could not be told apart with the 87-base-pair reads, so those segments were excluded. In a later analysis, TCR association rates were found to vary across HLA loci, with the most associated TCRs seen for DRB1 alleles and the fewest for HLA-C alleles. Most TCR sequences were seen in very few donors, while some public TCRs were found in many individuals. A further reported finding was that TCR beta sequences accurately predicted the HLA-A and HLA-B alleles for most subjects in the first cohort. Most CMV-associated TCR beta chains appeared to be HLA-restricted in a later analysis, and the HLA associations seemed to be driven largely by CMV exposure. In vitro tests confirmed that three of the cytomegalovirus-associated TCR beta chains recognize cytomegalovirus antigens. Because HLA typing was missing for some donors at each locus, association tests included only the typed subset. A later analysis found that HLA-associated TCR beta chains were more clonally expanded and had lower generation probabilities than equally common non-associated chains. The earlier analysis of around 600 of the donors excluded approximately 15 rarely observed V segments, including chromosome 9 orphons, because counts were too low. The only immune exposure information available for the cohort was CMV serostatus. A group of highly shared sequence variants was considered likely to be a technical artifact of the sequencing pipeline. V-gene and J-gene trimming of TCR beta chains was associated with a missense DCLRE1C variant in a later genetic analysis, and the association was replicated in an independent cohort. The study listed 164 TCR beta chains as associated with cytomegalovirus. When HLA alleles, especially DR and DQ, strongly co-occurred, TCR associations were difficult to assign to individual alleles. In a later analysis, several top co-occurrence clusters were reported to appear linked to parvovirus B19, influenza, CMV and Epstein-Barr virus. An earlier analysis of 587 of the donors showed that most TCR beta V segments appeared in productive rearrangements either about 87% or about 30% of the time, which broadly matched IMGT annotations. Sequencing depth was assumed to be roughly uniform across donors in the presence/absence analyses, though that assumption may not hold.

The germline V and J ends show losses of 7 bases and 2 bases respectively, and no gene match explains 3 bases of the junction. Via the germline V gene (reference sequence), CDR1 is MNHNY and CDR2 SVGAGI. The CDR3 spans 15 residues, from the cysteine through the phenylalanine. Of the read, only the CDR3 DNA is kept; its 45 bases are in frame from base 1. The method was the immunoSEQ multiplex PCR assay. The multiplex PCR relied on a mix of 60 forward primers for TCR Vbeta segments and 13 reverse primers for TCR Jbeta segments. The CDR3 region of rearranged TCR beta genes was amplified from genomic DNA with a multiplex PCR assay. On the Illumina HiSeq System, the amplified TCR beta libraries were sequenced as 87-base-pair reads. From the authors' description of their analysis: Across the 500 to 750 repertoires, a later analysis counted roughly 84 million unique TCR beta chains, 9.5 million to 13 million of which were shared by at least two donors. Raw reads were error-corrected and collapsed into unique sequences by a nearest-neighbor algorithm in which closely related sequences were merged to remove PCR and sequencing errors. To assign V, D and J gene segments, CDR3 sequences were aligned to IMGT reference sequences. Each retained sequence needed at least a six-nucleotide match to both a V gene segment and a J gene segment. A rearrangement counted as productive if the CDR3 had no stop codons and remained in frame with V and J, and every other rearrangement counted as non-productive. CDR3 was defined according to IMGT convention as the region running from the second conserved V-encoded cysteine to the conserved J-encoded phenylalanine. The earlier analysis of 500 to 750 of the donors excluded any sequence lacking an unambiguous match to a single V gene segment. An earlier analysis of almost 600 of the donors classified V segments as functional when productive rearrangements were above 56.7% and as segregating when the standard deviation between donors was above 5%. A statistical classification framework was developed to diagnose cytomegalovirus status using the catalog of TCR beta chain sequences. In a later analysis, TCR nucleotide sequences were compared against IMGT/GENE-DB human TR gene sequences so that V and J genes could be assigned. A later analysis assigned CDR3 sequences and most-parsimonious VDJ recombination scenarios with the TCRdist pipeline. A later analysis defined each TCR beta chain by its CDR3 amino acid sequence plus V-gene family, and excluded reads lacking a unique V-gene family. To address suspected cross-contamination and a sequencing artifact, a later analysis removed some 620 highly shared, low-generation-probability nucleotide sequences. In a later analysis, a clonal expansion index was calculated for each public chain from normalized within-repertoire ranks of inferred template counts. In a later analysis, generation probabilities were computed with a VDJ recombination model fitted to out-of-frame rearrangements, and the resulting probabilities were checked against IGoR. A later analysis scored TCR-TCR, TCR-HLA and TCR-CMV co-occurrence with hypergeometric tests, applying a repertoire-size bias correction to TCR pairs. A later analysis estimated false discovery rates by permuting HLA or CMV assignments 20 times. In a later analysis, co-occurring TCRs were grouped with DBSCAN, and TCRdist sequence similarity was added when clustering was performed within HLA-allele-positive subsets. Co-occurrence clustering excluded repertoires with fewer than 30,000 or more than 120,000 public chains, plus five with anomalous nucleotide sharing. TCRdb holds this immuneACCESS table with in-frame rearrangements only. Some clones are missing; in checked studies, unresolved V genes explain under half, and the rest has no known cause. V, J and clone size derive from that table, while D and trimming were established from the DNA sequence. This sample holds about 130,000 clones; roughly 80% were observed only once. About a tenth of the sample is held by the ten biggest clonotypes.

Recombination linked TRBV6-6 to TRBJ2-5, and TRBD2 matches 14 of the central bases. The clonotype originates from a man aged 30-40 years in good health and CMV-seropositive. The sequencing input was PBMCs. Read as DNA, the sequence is TGTGCCAGCACTGGACTAGCGGGAGGACAAGAGACCCAGTACTTC. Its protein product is CASTGLAGGQETQYF.